These 27 T cell receptor beta chains share one sample of origin, sequenced in a study of breast tumors, draining lymph nodes, adjacent tissues. From the multiplex PCR reads, TCRdb called clonotypes with MiXCR, one entry per CDR3 protein. The sample includes about 46,000 distinct CDR3 sequences, approximately 22% seen only once; the top ten take about 7.6%. Sequenced input: breast tumor tissue. Source of these receptors: a female donor with breast cancer. Some clones in this sample may be carry-over from other donors' samples.

This chain joins TRBV7-7 and TRBJ2-5, with TRBD1 as a possible D gene (5 bases). The CDR3 is 18 residues long. The V gene lost 1 base and the J gene lost 2 bases, with 20 bases spanning the gap. Germline V gene sequence: CDR1 SSHAT, CDR2 FNYEAQ (reference sequence). The CDR3 sequence: CASSLVPSFRQGQETQYF. CDR3 nucleotides: TGTGCCAGCAGCTTAGTTCCTTCCTTCCGTCAGGGACAAGAGACCCAGTACTTC.

The rearrangement uses TRBV12-3 or TRBV12-4 and TRBJ2-5, with D possibly TRBD1 on 6 matching bases. Trimming shortened V by 5 bases and J by 6 bases, and 16 bases separated the two germline ends. CDR3 length equals 14 residues. CDR3 sequence: CASSGDPRGKTQYF. For the CDR3, the DNA is TGTGCCAGCAGTGGCGATCCAAGGGGGAAGACCCAGTACTTC.

This clonotype was picked up many times. The chain has TRBV6-1 and TRBJ1-2; perhaps TRBD1 as D (6 bases). The CDR3 has 15 amino acids. Trimming stripped 2 bases from V and 4 bases from J, with 14 bases between. The germline V gene has CDR1 MNHNS and CDR2 SASEGT. The CDR3 sequence is CASSESRGYSYGYTF. DNA of the CDR3: TGTGCCAGCAGTGAAAGTAGGGGGTATAGCTATGGCTACACCTTC.

This clonotype was detected many times. V usage is TRBV6-5 and J usage is TRBJ1-4; tentatively, D is TRBD1 (5 bases). CDR1 is MNHEY, CDR2 SVGAGI, per germline. V was trimmed by 0 bases and J by 8 bases, leaving 13 bases between them. The length of the CDR3 is 15 residues. CDR3 protein: CASSYSSSGSEKLFF. CDR3 DNA sequence: TGTGCCAGCAGTTACTCGTCGTCAGGGAGCGAAAAACTGTTTTTT.

On this clonotype: One base away lies a much larger clone, so this may be a sequencing read error. The chain has TRBV4-1 and TRBJ1-5, with TRBD1 matching over 7 bases. The germline gives CDR1 MGHRA, CDR2 YSYEKL. Trimming cost V 8 bases and J 8 bases; bases outside gene matches: 12. The CDR3 contains 14 residues. The CDR3, as DNA: TGCGCCAGCGGCCCGAGACAGGGAGTTAAGCCCCAGCATTTT. It codes for CASGPRQGVKPQHF.

Only a few counts were recorded for this clonotype. The V call is TRBV10-3, the J call TRBJ1-1, with D hard to call. This CDR3 comprises 11 residues. V was clipped by 6 bases and J by 8 bases, with 10 bases between them. Germline V gives CDR1 ENHRY, CDR2 SYGVKD. Written as DNA, the CDR3 is TGTGCCATCAGGGGCTCCCACGAAGCTTTCTTT. The encoded protein is CAIRGSHEAFF.

This clonotype has a count of ten or more. V gene TRBV6-5 combines with J gene TRBJ2-1, with a tentative D call TRBD1 (6 bases). Trimming removed 4 bases from V and 10 bases from J, with 17 bases in between. The germline gives CDR1 MNHEY, CDR2 SVGAGI. The CDR3 has 14 residues. The CDR3 spells CASSWGRQVSEQFF. CDR3 coding DNA: TGTGCCAGCAGTTGGGGACGACAGGTATCGGAGCAGTTCTTC.

This clonotype was counted ten times or more. The chain carries TRBV27 and TRBJ1-2, with 8 bases aligning to TRBD1. V was pared by 4 bases and J by 6 bases, with 1 base of the junction left unmatched. Per the germline V gene, CDR1 is MNHEY and CDR2 is SMNVEV (reference sequence). There are 12 residues in the CDR3. The CDR3 spells CASSSTGDGYTF. The CDR3 nucleotides are TGTGCCAGCAGTTCGACAGGGGATGGCTACACCTTC.

This clonotype was picked up many times. The J gene is TRBJ1-5, the V gene TRBV20-1; D is unclear. This CDR3 is 15 amino acids long. Trimming pared 2 bases from V and 0 bases from J, leaving 11 bases between. The germline V gene has CDR1 DFQATT and CDR2 SNEGSKA (reference sequence). DNA of the CDR3: TGCAGTGCTAGATCCGGAGCCTATAGCAATCAGCCCCAGCATTTT. Translation: CSARSGAYSNQPQHF.

This clonotype was counted at least ten times. The chain recombines TRBV2 with TRBJ1-5, with a weak D call TRBD1 (6 bases). The CDR3 length is 15 residues. The germline V gene has CDR1 SNHLY and CDR2 FYNNEI. The V and J ends lost 6 bases and 0 bases respectively, with 12 bases between them. This CDR3 is CASRVQGSSNQPQHF. The CDR3 DNA follows: TGTGCCAGCAGAGTACAGGGTTCTAGCAATCAGCCCCAGCATTTT.

This clonotype was observed at least ten times. The chain joins TRBV10-3 to TRBJ2-3, with a possible D match to TRBD1 (7 bases). Germline CDR1 reads ENHRY; CDR2 reads SYGVKD. V was cut by 8 bases and J by 5 bases, with 11 bases left in between. The CDR3 is 12 amino acids. The CDR3 nucleotides are TGTGCCATCGGGCAGGGGGGAGATACGCAGTATTTT. This translates into CAIGQGGDTQYF.

This clonotype was observed at least ten times. V is TRBV6-5 and J is TRBJ2-2, with a tentative D call TRBD2 (5 bases). CDR3 length: 16 amino acids. Germline V lookup: CDR1 MNHEY, CDR2 SVGAGI. V shed 4 bases and J shed 3 bases, with 15 bases lying between them. CDR3 region: CASSSLGTGDTGELFF. The CDR3 nucleotides are TGTGCCAGCAGTTCCCTGGGTACCGGGGACACCGGGGAGCTGTTTTTT.

This clonotype was seen a few times. The chain has TRBV3-1 and TRBJ2-2, with 9 bases identical to TRBD1. CDR3 size: 17 residues. V was pared by 1 base and J by 4 bases, with 7 bases of the junction left unmatched. Germline CDR1 is LGHDT and CDR2 is YNNKEL (reference sequence). CDR3 loop: CASSQVTGGAGTGELFF. In DNA form, the CDR3 reads TGTGCCAGCAGCCAAGTAACAGGGGGCGCCGGCACCGGGGAGCTGTTTTTT. Filled out from reference TRBV3-1 and TRBJ2-2, the complete variable domain reads DTAVSQTPKYLVTQMGNDKSIKCEQNLGHDTMYWYKQDSKKFLKIMFSYNNKELIINETVPNRFSPKSPDKAHLNLHINSLELGDSAVYFCASSQVTGGAGTGELFFGEGSRLTVL.

This clonotype appeared many times. The chain couples TRBV9 to TRBJ2-7; 14 bases are a match to TRBD2. CDR1 is SGDLS and CDR2 is YYNGEE in the germline V gene. V dropped 4 bases and J dropped 4; count of bases not matched to a gene: 7. This CDR3 comprises 16 residues. The CDR3 loop reads CASSPGGTSGRYEQYF. For the CDR3, the DNA is TGTGCCAGCAGCCCGGGTGGGACTAGCGGGAGATACGAGCAGTACTTC.

A remark on this clonotype: Since a much larger clone is just one base distant, this may be a read error. The chain carries TRBV20-1 and TRBJ2-3, with a possible D match to TRBD1 (6 bases). Germline CDR1 is DFQATT and CDR2 is SNEGSKA (reference sequence). The CDR3 runs 14 residues. The CDR3 DNA reads TGCGGTGCTAGAGGGGGACCGGGGCAAGGTACGCAGTATTTT. This encodes CGARGGPGQGTQYF.

This clonotype was counted ten times or more. The chain recombines TRBV7-9 with TRBJ1-6; TRBD1 is a possible D gene (6 bases). Germline loops: CDR1 SEHNR, CDR2 FQNEAQ (reference sequence). CDR3 size: 14 residues. The germline V and J ends were trimmed by 2 bases and 6 bases, with 8 bases remaining between them. CDR3 in amino acids: CASSLNRVNSPLHF. The CDR3, as DNA: TGTGCCAGCAGCTTAAACAGGGTTAATTCACCCCTCCACTTT.

This clonotype was recorded at least ten times. The J gene is TRBJ1-2, the V gene TRBV15; the D gene is possibly TRBD1 (6 bases). The CDR3 is 15 amino acids. V was trimmed by 3 bases and J by 2 bases, leaving 13 bases between them. The germline gives CDR1 LNHNV, CDR2 YYDKDF (reference sequence). The CDR3 spells CATSSRGASNYGYTF. DNA for the CDR3: TGTGCCACCAGCAGTAGGGGGGCCTCCAACTATGGCTACACCTTC. Based on the CDR3 plus reference TRBV15 and TRBJ1-2, the full variable domain is DAMVIQNPRYQVTQFGKPVTLSCSQTLNHNVMYWYQQKSSQAPKLLFHYYDKDFNNEADTPDNFQSRRPNTSFCFLDIRSPGLGDTAMYLCATSSRGASNYGYTFGSGTRLTVV.

This clonotype was seen at least ten times. This chain joins TRBV5-6 and TRBJ2-7, with TRBD2 as a possible D gene (6 bases). The germline V gene has CDR1 SGHDT and CDR2 YYEEEE. V lost 0 bases and J lost 3, with 10 bases in between. The CDR3 runs to 14 residues. The CDR3 coding sequence is TGTGCCAGCAGCTTGGGGCTAGCGTACTACGAGCAGTACTTC. Encoded protein: CASSLGLAYYEQYF. Full variable domain (rest looked up from reference TRBV5-6 and TRBJ2-7): DAGVTQSPTHLIKTRGQQVTLRCSPKSGHDTVSWYQQALGQGPQFIFQYYEEEERQRGNFPDRFSGHQFPNYSSELNVNALLLGDSALYLCASSLGLAYYEQYFGPGTRLTVT.

This clonotype was recorded at least ten times. The rearrangement joins TRBV29-1 to TRBJ2-3, with 7 bases fitting TRBD1. The CDR3 runs to 14 residues. Germline V gene data show CDR1 as SQVTM and CDR2 as ANQGSEA. V lost 2 bases to trimming and J lost 3 bases; unmatched junction nucleotides: 5. The CDR3 DNA sequence: TGCAGCGTTGAAAGGGACAGTTGGACAGATACGCAGTATTTT. It encodes CSVERDSWTDTQYF.

This clonotype was picked up many times. The chain links TRBV20-1 to TRBJ1-3; perhaps TRBD1 as D (6 bases). This CDR3 has 15 amino acids. V gave up 0 bases and J gave up 2 bases, with 11 bases separating them. Germline lookup yields CDR1 DFQATT and CDR2 SNEGSKA (reference sequence). The CDR3 region has the DNA TGCAGTGCTAGAGATGGGAACAGGGCTGGAAACACCATATATTTT. Translated: CSARDGNRAGNTIYF.

Ten or more counts support this clonotype. The chain combines TRBV4-1 with TRBJ2-1; D call uncertain. The CDR3 loop spans 14 amino acids. Trimming removed 0 bases at V and 3 bases at J, with 6 bases between. Germline values: CDR1 MGHRA, CDR2 YSYEKL. The CDR3: CASSQDSSYNEQFF. CDR3 coding DNA: TGCGCCAGCAGCCAAGATAGCAGCTACAATGAGCAGTTCTTC.

As for this clonotype: One end of the junction varies from germline; a read error may be responsible. The chain couples TRBV12-3 or TRBV12-4 to TRBJ2-3; 9 nucleotides agree with TRBD2. CDR3 length: 16 residues. The CDR3 loop is CASSSIPSGVTDAQYF. The DNA for the CDR3 is TGTGCCAGCAGTTCCATCCCTAGCGGGGTCACAGATGCGCAGTATTTT.

This clonotype was counted at least ten times. The chain combines TRBV7-9 with TRBJ1-4, with 9 bases lining up with TRBD1. The CDR3 has 15 residues. J was trimmed by 6 bases and V by 2 bases; bases with no gene match: 4. Per the germline V gene, CDR1 is SEHNR and CDR2 is FQNEAQ (reference sequence). CDR3 nucleotides: TGTGCCAGCAGCTTAATTTGGGACAGGGATGAAAAACTGTTTTTT. Its translation: CASSLIWDRDEKLFF. Full variable domain (remainder filled in from reference TRBV7-9 and TRBJ1-4): DTGVSQNPRHKITKRGQNVTFRCDPISEHNRLYWYRQTLGQGPEFLTYFQNEAQLEKSRLLSDRFSAERPKGSFSTLEIQRTEQGDSAMYLCASSLIWDRDEKLFFGSGTQLSVL.

At least ten counts were recorded for this clonotype. The V and J genes are TRBV15 and TRBJ1-4, with D hard to call. The CDR3 has 14 amino acids. Trimming left V 4 bases short and J 6 bases short, with 12 bases between. Germline CDR1 is LNHNV and CDR2 is YYDKDF (reference sequence). This CDR3 is CATSILSADEKLFF. The CDR3 DNA reads as TGTGCCACCAGCATTTTATCAGCAGATGAAAAACTGTTTTTT.

This clonotype has ten or more counts. The chain couples TRBV5-8 to TRBJ2-1; D ambiguous. V shed 4 bases and J shed 2 bases, with 4 bases lying between them. The germline V gene has CDR1 SGHTS and CDR2 YDEGEE. The CDR3 sequence is 12 residues long. CDR3 sequence: CASSRTYNEQFF. In nucleotides, the CDR3 is TGTGCCAGCAGCCGGACCTACAATGAGCAGTTCTTC.

For this clonotype: Given a much more abundant clone one base away, this may be a read error. The chain joins TRBV13 to TRBJ1-4; 8 bases match TRBD1. Germline V CDR1 and CDR2: PRHDT, FYEKMQ (reference sequence). The CDR3 length is 14 residues. The CDR3 DNA reads TGTGTCAGCAGCTTACAGGGGGCTAATGAAAAACTGTTTTTT. Its protein is CVSSLQGANEKLFF.

The rearrangement links TRBV3-1 to TRBJ2-1, with D unclear. V was cut by 4 bases and J by 5 bases, with 15 bases left in between. CDR1 LGHDT and CDR2 YNNKEL come from the germline V gene (reference sequence). This CDR3 is 15 amino acids long. CDR3 residues: CASSPATRINNEQFF. The DNA of the CDR3 is TGTGCCAGCAGCCCAGCTACCAGGATCAACAATGAGCAGTTCTTC.